This section outlines one T cell receptor beta chain sequence together with its context. Sequencing used immunoSEQ multiplex PCR; TCRdb keeps in-frame clones, though not all of them. This table holds 65,000 to 95,000 clones, over 80% found once. Collection occurred without any documented infections or immune events in donors. The data belong to a study of identifying expanded T cells in peripheral blood. The CDR3 has 13 residues. J gave up 8 bases and V 5 bases, and 7 bases lay outside the gene matches. Germline V gives CDR1 SQVTM, CDR2 ANQGSEA. This receptor was obtained from a person aged 18 to 75 in good health. V is TRBV29-1 and J is TRBJ1-4, with TRBD1 matching 8 bases. The sequencing sample was made of blood. The CDR3 loop is CSVFYRGKEKLFF. Here the CDR3 DNA reads TGCAGCGTTTTTTACAGGGGGAAGGAAAAACTGTTTTTT.